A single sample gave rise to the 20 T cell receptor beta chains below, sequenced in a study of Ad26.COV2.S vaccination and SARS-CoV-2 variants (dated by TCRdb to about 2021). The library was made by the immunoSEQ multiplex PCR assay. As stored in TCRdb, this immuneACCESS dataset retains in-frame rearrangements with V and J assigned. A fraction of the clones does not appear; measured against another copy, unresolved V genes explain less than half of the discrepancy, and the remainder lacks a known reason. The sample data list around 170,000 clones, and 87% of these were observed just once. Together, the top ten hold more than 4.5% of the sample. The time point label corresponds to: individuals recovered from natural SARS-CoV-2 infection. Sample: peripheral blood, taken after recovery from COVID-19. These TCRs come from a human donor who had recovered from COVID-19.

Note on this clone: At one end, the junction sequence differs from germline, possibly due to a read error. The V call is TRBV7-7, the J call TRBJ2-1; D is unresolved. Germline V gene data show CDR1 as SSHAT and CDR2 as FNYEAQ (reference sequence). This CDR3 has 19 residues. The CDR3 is CASSLFILEMERGLDEQFF. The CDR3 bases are TGTGCTAGCAGCTTATTTATTTTGGAGATGGAGAGAGGTTTAGATGAGCAGTTCTTC.

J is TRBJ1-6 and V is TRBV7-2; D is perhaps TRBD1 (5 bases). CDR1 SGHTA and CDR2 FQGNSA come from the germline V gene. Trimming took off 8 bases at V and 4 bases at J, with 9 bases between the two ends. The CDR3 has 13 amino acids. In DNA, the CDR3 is TGTGCCAGCGGGACGGAATATAATTCACCCCTCCACTTT. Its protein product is CASGTEYNSPLHF.

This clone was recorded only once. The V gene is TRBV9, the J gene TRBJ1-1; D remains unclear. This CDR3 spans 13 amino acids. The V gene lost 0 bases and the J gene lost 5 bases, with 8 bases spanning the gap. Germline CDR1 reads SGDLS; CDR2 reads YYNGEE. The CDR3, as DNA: TGTGCCAGCAGCGTAGCATTCGGTACTGAAGCTTTCTTT. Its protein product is CASSVAFGTEAFF.

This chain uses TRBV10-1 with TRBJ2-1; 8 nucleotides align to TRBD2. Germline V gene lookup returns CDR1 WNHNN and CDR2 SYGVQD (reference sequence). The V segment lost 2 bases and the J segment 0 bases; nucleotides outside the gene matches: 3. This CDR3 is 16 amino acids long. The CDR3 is CASSEKLAGSYNEQFF. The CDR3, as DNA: TGCGCCAGCAGTGAGAAGCTAGCGGGCTCCTACAATGAGCAGTTCTTC.

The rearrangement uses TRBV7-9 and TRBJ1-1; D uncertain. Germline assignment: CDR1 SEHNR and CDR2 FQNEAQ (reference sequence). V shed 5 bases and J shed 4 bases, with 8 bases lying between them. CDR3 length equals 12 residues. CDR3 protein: CASSLGRTEAFF. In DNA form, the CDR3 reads TGTGCCAGCAGCCTCGGGCGCACTGAAGCTTTCTTT.

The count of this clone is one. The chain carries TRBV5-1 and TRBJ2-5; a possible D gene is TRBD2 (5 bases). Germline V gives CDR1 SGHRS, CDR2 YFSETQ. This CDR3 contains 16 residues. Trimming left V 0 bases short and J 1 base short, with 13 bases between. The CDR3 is CASSLGRGMVQETQYF. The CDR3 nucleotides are TGCGCCAGCAGCTTGGGTAGAGGGATGGTCCAAGAGACCCAGTACTTC.

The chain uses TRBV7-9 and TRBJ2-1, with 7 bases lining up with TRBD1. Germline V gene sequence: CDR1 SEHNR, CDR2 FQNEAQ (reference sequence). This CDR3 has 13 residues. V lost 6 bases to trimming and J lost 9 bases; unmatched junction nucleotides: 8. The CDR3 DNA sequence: TGTGCCAGCAGGGAACAAGGGGGCGGTGAGCAGTTCTTC. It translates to CASREQGGGEQFF.

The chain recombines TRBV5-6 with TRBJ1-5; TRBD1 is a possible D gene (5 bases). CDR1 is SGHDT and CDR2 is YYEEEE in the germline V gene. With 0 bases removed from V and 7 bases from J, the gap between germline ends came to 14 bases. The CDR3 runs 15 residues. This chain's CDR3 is CASSLDGGSGQPQHF. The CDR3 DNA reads TGTGCCAGCAGCTTGGATGGGGGATCTGGCCAGCCCCAGCATTTT.

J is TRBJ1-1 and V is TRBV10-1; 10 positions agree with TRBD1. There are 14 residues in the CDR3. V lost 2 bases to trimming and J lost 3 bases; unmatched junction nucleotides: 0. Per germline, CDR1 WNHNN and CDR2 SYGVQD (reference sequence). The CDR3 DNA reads TGCGCCAGCAGTGAGGGGACAGGGGACACTGAAGCTTTCTTT. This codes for CASSEGTGDTEAFF.

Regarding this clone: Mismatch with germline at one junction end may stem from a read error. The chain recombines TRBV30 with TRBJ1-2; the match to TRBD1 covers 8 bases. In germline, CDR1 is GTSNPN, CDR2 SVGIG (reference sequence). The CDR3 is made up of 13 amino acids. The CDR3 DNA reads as TGTGCCTGGAACTCGGACAGGGCGTATGTCTACACCTTC. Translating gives CAWNSDRAYVYTF.

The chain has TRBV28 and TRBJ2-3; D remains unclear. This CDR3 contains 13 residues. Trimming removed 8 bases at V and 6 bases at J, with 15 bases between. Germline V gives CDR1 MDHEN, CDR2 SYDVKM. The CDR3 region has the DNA TGTGCCAGCTTGCAAGGTCCTCCTGATACGCAGTATTTT. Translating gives CASLQGPPDTQYF.

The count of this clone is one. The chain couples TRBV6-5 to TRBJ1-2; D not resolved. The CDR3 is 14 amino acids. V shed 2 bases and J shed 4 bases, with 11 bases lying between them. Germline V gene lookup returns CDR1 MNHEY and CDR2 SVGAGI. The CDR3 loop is CASSYAPLSYGYTF. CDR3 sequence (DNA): TGTGCCAGCAGTTACGCCCCCCTCTCCTATGGCTACACCTTC.

Written as DNA, the CDR3 is TGTGCCAGCAGCGTAGTGGAGGAGTGGGACCATAATGAGCAGTTCTTC. The encoded protein is CASSVVEEWDHNEQFF. The chain has TRBV5-4 and TRBJ2-1; D is possibly TRBD1 or TRBD2 (5 bases each). Germline loops: CDR1 SGHNT, CDR2 YYREEE (reference sequence). The V and J ends lost 4 bases and 7 bases respectively, with 21 bases between them. This CDR3 contains 16 residues.

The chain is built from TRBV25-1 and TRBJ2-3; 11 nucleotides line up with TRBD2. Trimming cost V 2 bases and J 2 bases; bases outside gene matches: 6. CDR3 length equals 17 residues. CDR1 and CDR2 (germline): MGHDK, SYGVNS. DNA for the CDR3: TGTGCCAGCAGTGAAGCGGGACTAGCGGAATTCACAGATACGCAGTATTTT. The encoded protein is CASSEAGLAEFTDTQYF.

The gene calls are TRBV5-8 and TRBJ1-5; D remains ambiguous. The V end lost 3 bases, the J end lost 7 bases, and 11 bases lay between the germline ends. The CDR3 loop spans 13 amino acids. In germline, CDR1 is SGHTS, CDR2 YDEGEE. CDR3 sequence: CASSWREAQPQHF. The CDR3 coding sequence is TGTGCCAGCAGCTGGAGGGAGGCACAGCCCCAGCATTTT.

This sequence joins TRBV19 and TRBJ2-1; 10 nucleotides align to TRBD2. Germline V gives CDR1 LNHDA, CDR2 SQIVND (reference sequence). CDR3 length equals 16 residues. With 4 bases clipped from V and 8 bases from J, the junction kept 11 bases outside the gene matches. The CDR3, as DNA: TGTGCCAGTAGTAATCAAAGCGGGAGGGCCAGGTATGAGCAGTTCTTC. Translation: CASSNQSGRARYEQFF.

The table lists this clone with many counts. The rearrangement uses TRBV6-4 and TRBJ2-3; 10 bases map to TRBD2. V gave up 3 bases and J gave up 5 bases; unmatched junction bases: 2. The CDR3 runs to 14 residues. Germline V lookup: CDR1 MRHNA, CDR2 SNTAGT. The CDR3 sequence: CASSEASGRDTQYF. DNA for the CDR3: TGTGCCAGCAGTGAGGCTAGCGGGAGAGATACGCAGTATTTT.

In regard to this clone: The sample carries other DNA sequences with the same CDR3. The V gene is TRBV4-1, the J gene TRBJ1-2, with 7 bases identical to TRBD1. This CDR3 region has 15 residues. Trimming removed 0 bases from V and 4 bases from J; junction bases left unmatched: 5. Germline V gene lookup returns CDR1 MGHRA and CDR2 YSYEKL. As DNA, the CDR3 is TGCGCCAGCAGCCAAGATTCAACAGGGGTCTATGGCTACACCTTC. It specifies CASSQDSTGVYGYTF.

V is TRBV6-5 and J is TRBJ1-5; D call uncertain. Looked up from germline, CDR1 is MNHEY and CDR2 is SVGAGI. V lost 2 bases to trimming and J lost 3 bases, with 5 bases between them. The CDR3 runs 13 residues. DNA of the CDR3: TGTGCCAGCAGTTACGGGATCAATCAGCCCCAGCATTTT. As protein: CASSYGINQPQHF.

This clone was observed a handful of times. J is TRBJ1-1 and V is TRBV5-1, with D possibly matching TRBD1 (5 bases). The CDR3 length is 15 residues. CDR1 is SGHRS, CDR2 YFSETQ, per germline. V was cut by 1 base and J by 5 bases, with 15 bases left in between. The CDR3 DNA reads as TGCGCCAGCAGCTTGAGTCGGGCCGGGGGGACTGAAGCTTTCTTT. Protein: CASSLSRAGGTEAFF.